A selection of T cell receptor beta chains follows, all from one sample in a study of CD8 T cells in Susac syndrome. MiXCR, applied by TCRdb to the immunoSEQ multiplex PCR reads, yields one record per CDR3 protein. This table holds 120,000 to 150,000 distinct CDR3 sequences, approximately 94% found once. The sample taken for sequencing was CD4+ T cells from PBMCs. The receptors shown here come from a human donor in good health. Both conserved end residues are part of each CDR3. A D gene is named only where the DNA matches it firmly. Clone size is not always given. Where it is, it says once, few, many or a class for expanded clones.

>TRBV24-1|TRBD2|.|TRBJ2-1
TGTGCCACCAGTGATATCACTAGCGGGAGAAATGAGCAGTTCTTC
CATSDITSGRNEQFF
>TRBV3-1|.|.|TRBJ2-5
TGTGCCAGCAGCCGATCGACCCTGGCAGAGACCCAGTACTTC
CASSRSTLAETQYF
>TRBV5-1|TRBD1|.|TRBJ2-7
TGCGCCAGCAGCTTGGCCGGGACAGGGGGCGGCGACGAGCAGTACTTC
CASSLAGTGGGDEQYF
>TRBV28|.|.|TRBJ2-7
TGTGCCAGCAGTTTAGGGGAGACCTACGAGCAGTACTTC
CASSLGETYEQYF
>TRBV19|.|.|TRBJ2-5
TGTGCCAGTAGCTGGAGGCGACAACAAGAGACCCAGTACTTC
CASSWRRQQETQYF
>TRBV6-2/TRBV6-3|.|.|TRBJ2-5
TGTGCCAGCAGTGGCCTGTCGGGTGCAAAGGCTTCAGAGACCCAGTACTTC
CASSGLSGAKASETQYF
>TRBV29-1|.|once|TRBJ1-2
TGCAGCGTTTATCGACAAACCGATGGCTACACCTTC
CSVYRQTDGYTF
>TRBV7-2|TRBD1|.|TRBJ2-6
TGTGCCAGCAGCCGACAGGGTTTAACCTCTGGGGCCAACGTCCTGACTTTC
CASSRQGLTSGANVLTF
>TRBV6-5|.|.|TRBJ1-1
TGTGCCAGCAGTTACCGGGCAGGCCGCCTAGCTTTCTTT
CASSYRAGRLAFF
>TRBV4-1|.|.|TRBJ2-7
TGCGCCAGCAGCCAAGATAGCGCTGCAAGTCTGGCCCCGAAGCAGTACTTC
CASSQDSAASLAPKQYF
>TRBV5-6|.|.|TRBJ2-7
TGTGCCAGCAGCTCCACTGACGGGTACTACGAGCAGTACTTC
CASSSTDGYYEQYF
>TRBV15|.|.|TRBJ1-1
TGTGCCACCAGCAGAGATCTGAGGGGGTACACTGAAGCTTTCTTT
CATSRDLRGYTEAFF
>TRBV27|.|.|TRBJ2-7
TGTGCCAGCAGCCTCCGGAGTGGCGAGCAGTACTTC
CASSLRSGEQYF
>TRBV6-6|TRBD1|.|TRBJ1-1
TGTGCCAGCAGGGCAGGGACAGCCGCGAACACTGAAGCTTTCTTT
CASRAGTAANTEAFF
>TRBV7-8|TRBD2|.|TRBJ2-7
TGTGCCAGCAGCTTAGCCTCGGGGGGCTACGAGCAGTACTTC
CASSLASGGYEQYF
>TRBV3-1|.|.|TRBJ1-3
TGTGCCAGCAGCCAAGACGCATCTGGAAACACCATATATTTT
CASSQDASGNTIYF
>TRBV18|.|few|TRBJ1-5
TGTGCCAGCTCACCGAGGAGGGATAGCAATCAGCCCCAGCATTTT
CASSPRRDSNQPQHF
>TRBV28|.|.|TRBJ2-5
TGTGCCAGCAGGCCCGCTACAGGGAACCAAGAGACCCAGTACTTC
CASRPATGNQETQYF
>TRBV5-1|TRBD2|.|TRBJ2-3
TGCGCCAGCAGCGTGACTAGCGCGGATACGCAGTATTTT
CASSVTSADTQYF
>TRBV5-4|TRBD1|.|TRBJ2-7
TGTGCCAGCAGCGAGGACAGGTTGGCGCAGTACTTC
CASSEDRLAQYF
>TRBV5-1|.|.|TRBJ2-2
TGCGCCAGCAGCTTGGAGCGGCAGGACACCGGGGAGCTGTTTTTT
CASSLERQDTGELFF
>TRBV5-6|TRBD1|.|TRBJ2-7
TGTGCCAGCAGTTTAGACAGGGGCCACGAGCAGTACTTC
CASSLDRGHEQYF
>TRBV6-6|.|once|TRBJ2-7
TGTGCCAGCAGTTACACGAGCTACGAGCAGTACTTC
CASSYTSYEQYF
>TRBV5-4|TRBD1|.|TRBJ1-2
TGTGCCAGCAGCCCGGGACAGGGTGTTGCTGGCACCTTC
CASSPGQGVAGTF
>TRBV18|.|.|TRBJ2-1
TGTGCCAGCTCACCGCCGGGACTGTCCTCCTACAATGAGCAGTTCTTC
CASSPPGLSSYNEQFF
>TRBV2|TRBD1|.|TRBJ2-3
TGTGCCAGCAGTAGACAGGGGAGGTTGGATACGCAGTATTTT
CASSRQGRLDTQYF
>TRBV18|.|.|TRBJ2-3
TGTGCCAGCTCACCACAGGCGGGGAGATCAGATACGCAGTATTTT
CASSPQAGRSDTQYF
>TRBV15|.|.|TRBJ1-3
TGTGCCACCAGCAGAGATGCTGCAGGCCTCTCTGGAAACACCATATATTTT
CATSRDAAGLSGNTIYF
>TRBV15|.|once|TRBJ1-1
TGTGCCACCAGCAGAGCAGAGGGCCACACTGAAGCTTTCTTT
CATSRAEGHTEAFF